These 7 T cell receptor beta chains share one sample of origin, sequenced in a study of T cell responses to AZD1222 COVID-19 vaccine (dated by TCRdb to the early 2020s). Interpreted using the paper, the time point label stands for: about 28 days (+/-7) after the second vaccine dose. Library preparation employed the immunoSEQ multiplex PCR assay. Entries here come from immuneACCESS through TCRdb and include only in-frame sequences with V and J called. Some clones fail to appear in such tables; in the studies checked, an unresolved V gene covers under half of the shortfall, and the cause of the remainder is unknown. In all, the sample holds nearly 55,000 clones, and around 89% of those were seen once. The ten largest clones capture around 15% of the sample. Sample: peripheral blood, taken 28 days after the second AZD1222 dose. Receptors originate from an adult who received the AZD1222 COVID-19 vaccine.

The chain carries TRBV30 and TRBJ1-2, with TRBD1 matching over 8 bases. The CDR3 runs 15 residues. After removal of 0 bases from V and 4 bases from J, the junction contained 7 bases not matched to a gene. The germline CDR1 and CDR2 sequences are GTSNPN and SVGIG (reference sequence). The CDR3 loop is CAWSVAHRGAYGYTF. CDR3 sequence (DNA): TGTGCCTGGAGTGTAGCCCACAGGGGGGCCTATGGCTACACCTTC.

V gene TRBV5-8 combines with J gene TRBJ2-1; D might be TRBD2 (6 bases). Germline loops: CDR1 SGHTS, CDR2 YDEGEE. V gave up 6 bases and J gave up 3 bases, with 13 bases separating them. This CDR3 has 14 amino acids. CDR3 nucleotides: TGTGCCAGCACATATAGCGGTTTCTACAATGAGCAGTTCTTC. Its translation is CASTYSGFYNEQFF.

This chain uses TRBV7-8 with TRBJ1-1; D not resolved. The CDR3 has 13 residues. Germline V gives CDR1 SGHVS, CDR2 FQNEAQ. Trimming stripped 4 bases from V and 8 bases from J, with 14 bases between. The CDR3: CASSSKWGVEAFF. DNA for the CDR3: TGTGCCAGCAGCTCAAAGTGGGGTGTAGAAGCTTTCTTT.

There are a few counts of this clone. The chain carries TRBV7-9 and TRBJ2-1; weak D call: TRBD2 (6 bases). The CDR3 is 16 amino acids. V lost 1 base and J lost 5, with 15 bases in between. Germline values: CDR1 SEHNR, CDR2 FQNEAQ (reference sequence). The CDR3 loop is CASSLGGSGPDNEQFF. In nucleotides, the CDR3 is TGTGCCAGCAGCTTAGGCGGTAGCGGCCCGGACAATGAGCAGTTCTTC. Full variable domain (rest looked up from reference TRBV7-9 and TRBJ2-1): DTGVSQNPRHKITKRGQNVTFRCDPISEHNRLYWYRQTLGQGPEFLTYFQNEAQLEKSRLLSDRFSAERPKGSFSTLEIQRTEQGDSAMYLCASSLGGSGPDNEQFFGPGTRLTVL.

The chain recombines TRBV12-3 or TRBV12-4 with TRBJ2-7; a possible D gene is TRBD1 (5 bases). The CDR3 is 12 amino acids. With 7 bases removed from V and 5 bases from J, the gap between germline ends came to 12 bases. CDR3 loop: CASTTDSHEQYF. As DNA, the CDR3 is TGTGCCAGCACTACCGACAGTCACGAGCAGTACTTC.

This sequence joins TRBV29-1 and TRBJ1-2; 7 positions match TRBD1. Per germline, CDR1 SQVTM and CDR2 ANQGSEA. V was pared by 3 bases and J by 6 bases, with 7 bases of the junction left unmatched. The CDR3 spans 13 residues. CDR3 coding DNA: TGCAGCGTTGACATCGCTACAGGGGATGGCTACACCTTC. Translated: CSVDIATGDGYTF.

The chain combines TRBV10-3 with TRBJ1-1; D perhaps matches TRBD1 (5 bases). The germline V gene has CDR1 ENHRY and CDR2 SYGVKD. V was cut by 4 bases and J by 7 bases, with 22 bases left in between. The length of the CDR3 is 16 residues. CDR3 sequence: CAISGGRDFAGGEAFF. The CDR3 nucleotides read TGTGCCATCAGTGGGGGGAGGGATTTTGCTGGAGGTGAAGCTTTCTTT.